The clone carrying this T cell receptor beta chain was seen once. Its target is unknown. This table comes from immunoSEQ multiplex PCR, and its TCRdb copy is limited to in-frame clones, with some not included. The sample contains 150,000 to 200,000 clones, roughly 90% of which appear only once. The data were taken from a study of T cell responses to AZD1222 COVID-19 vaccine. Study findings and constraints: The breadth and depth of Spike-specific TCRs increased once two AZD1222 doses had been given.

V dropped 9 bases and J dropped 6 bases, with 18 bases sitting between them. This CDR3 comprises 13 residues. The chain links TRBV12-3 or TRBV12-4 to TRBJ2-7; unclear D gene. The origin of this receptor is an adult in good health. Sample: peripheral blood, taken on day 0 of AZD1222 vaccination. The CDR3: CASAAGLELEQYF. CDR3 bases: TGTGCCAGTGCCGCTGGGTTGGAACTCGAGCAGTACTTC.